This is a list of T cell receptor beta chains from one sample in a study of blood T cell repertoires in COVID-19. Measured with immunoSEQ multiplex PCR; TCRdb has only the in-frame clones, and not every one. Of some 220,000 clones in the sample, under 90% were seen once. The source material was peripheral blood. The origin of the receptors is a woman aged 55-70 years who had recovered from COVID-19. Each CDR3 is given with its conserved first and last residue. Part of the rows lack a size; the others show once, few, many or a class for expanded clones.

cdr3_aa	cdr3_length	j_call	v_call	clone_size
CASSWGGPSNTGELFF	16	TRBJ2-2	TRBV5-1	-
CASSLGGPMNTEAFF	15	TRBJ1-1	TRBV25-1	-
CASIQGINTEAFF	13	TRBJ1-1	TRBV12-3/TRBV12-4	-
CASGPTGSTNEKLFF	15	TRBJ1-4	TRBV4-1	-
CASSWGGSSGGNEQFF	16	TRBJ2-1	TRBV28	few
CAWSAWGLAGNNEQFF	16	TRBJ2-1	TRBV30	-
CAIQSGVDTQYF	12	TRBJ2-3	TRBV24-1	-
CASSYPGQGADGYTF	15	TRBJ1-2	TRBV6-5	once
CAWSVQGGSQPQHF	14	TRBJ1-5	TRBV30	-
CASSLAGGADTQYF	14	TRBJ2-3	TRBV7-7	-
CASSVAGTGLLGPYGYTF	18	TRBJ1-2	TRBV9	once
CASSFRLLAGYGNEQFF	17	TRBJ2-1	TRBV28	few
CASSLGLAGAYQETQYF	17	TRBJ2-5	TRBV5-6	-
CASRLEPWRGGNNEQFF	17	TRBJ2-1	TRBV11-3	-
CASSRPTNYGYTF	13	TRBJ1-2	TRBV12-3/TRBV12-4	-
CASSLEGQGETQYF	14	TRBJ2-5	TRBV5-1	-
CASSKLAEKETQYF	14	TRBJ2-5	TRBV6-5	-